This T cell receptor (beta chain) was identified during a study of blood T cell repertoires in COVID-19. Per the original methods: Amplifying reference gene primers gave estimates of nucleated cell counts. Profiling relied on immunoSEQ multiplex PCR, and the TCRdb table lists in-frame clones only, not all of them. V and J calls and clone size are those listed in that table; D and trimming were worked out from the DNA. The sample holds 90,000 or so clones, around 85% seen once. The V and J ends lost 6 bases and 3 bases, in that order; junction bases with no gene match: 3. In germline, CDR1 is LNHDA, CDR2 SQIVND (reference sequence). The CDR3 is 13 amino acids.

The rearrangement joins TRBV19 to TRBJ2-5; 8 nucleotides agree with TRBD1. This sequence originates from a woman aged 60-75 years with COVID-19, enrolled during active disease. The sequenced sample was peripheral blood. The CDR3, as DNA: TGTGCCAGTAGCGGGACAGGAAAAGAGACCCAGTACTTC. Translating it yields CASSGTGKETQYF.